What follows describes a single TCR beta chain. This CDR3 has 14 residues. The germline CDR1 and CDR2 sequences are SGDLS and YYNGEE. With 0 bases removed from V and 8 bases from J, the gap between germline ends came to 11 bases. In the source study's methods: By means of reference gene primer amplification, nucleated cell counts were estimated. TCRdb's table, derived via immunoSEQ multiplex PCR, lists solely in-frame clones and lacks some. Clone size and the V and J calls come from that table; the DNA yielded D and trimming. In the table there are 450,000 to 500,000 clones, 80% to 90% of which are singletons. The data originate from a study of blood T cell repertoires in COVID-19. About the research overall: Material from acute and convalescent COVID-19 was sourced from the United States, Italy and Spain. From T cells, B-cell-depleted T cells, or PBMCs came the material, which was cDNA or gDNA.

This sequence was found in a human donor in a cohort sampled during active COVID-19. Sequenced input: peripheral blood. The chain links TRBV9 to TRBJ1-4, with D maybe TRBD1 (6 bases). CDR3 DNA sequence: TGTGCCAGCAGCGTAGCCAGGGGAAACGAAAAACTGTTTTTT. It is translated as CASSVARGNEKLFF.